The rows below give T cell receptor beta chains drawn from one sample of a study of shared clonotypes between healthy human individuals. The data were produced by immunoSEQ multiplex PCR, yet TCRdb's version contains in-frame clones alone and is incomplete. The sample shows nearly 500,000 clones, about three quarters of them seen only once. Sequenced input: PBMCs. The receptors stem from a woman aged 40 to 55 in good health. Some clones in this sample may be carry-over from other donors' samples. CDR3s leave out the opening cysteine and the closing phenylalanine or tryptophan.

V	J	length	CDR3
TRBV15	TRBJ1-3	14	ATSSLSQGSGNTIY
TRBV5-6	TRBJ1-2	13	ASTPRPGTLYGYT
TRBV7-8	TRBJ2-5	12	ASSVSRLGETQY
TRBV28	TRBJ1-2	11	ASRTGFHYGYT
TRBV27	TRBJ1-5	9	ASSLGQPQH
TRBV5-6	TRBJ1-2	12	ASSLEEVAYGYT
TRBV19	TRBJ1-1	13	ASSTRGPMNTEAF
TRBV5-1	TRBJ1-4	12	ASSLGTSNEKLF
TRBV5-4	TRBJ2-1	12	ASSLARSLNEQF
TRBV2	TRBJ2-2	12	ASKQGTNTGELF
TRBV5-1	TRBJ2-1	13	ASGERESPYNEQF
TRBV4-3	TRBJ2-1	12	ASSPRGNYNEQF
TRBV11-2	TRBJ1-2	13	ASSSVRRLGDGYT
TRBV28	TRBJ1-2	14	ASSFSPTDRAGGYT
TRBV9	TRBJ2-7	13	ASSVSGLAGYEQY
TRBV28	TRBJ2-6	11	ASEGAGANVLT
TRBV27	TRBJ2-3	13	ASSPGTQYADTQY
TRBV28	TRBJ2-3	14	ASSGGTSGRWDTQY
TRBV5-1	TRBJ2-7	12	ASSTSGTSYEQY
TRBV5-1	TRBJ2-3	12	ASSLEGDTDTQY
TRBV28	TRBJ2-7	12	ASSLTESSYEQY
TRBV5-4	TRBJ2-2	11	ASSAGGPGELF